Here is one T cell receptor (beta chain) with its context. The CDR3 is 19 amino acids. Trimming shortened V by 5 bases and J by 3 bases, and 28 bases separated the two germline ends. Germline CDR1 and CDR2: SEHNR and FQNEAQ (reference sequence). TCRdb keeps only in-frame clones here, not all; method: immunoSEQ multiplex PCR. The sample has around 2.3 million clones; approximately 94% are singletons. This specimen belongs to a study of shared clonotypes between healthy human individuals. Sequencing input: naive CD4+ T cells sorted from blood. Sample subset: CD45RA+ positively selected. The sequence was collected from a man between 18 and 29 years old in good health. The chain uses TRBV7-9 and TRBJ1-1; D might be TRBD1 (5 bases). This chain's CDR3 is CASSTPGRGHGAVDTEAFF. The CDR3 DNA reads TGTGCCAGCAGCACACCCGGTCGGGGTCATGGGGCGGTTGACACTGAAGCTTTCTTT.